This section outlines one T cell receptor beta chain sequence together with its context. Its antigen is not known. This entry belongs to a study of cytomegalovirus exposure and HLA in healthy donors. Between the trimmed V and J ends, which lost 1 base and 0 bases, there was a span of 10 bases. The CDR3 loop spans 17 amino acids. Germline CDR1 reads LGHNA; CDR2 reads YNFKEQ. With 60 Vbeta and 13 Jbeta primers, the PCR was carried out. The method was immunoSEQ multiplex PCR; TCRdb's version includes in-frame clones alone and lacks a portion of them. The sample consists of some 150,000 clones, roughly 70% of them appearing once. Points from the study as a whole: An analysis done earlier found most TCR beta V segments productive about 87% or about 30% of the time.

The sample comprised PBMCs. This clonotype was sampled from a man in his 60s in good health and CMV-seronegative. The chain is built from TRBV4-2 and TRBJ2-6; D is unclear. DNA for the CDR3: TGTGCCAGCAGCCAAGCGCAGGTAAACTCTGGGGCCAACGTCCTGACTTTC. Translating gives CASSQAQVNSGANVLTF.